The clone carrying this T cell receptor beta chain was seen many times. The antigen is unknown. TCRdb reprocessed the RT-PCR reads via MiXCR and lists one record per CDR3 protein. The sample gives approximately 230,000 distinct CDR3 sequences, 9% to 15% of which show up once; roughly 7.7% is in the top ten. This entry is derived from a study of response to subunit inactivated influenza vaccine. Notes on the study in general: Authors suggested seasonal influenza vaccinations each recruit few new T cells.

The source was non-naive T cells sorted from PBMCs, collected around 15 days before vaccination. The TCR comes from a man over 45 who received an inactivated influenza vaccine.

The CDR3, as DNA: TGTGCCAGCACCCCGTGGCAGCAAGAGACCCAGTACTTC. This codes for CASTPWQQETQYF. The chain recombines TRBV12-3 or TRBV12-4 with TRBJ2-5; D remains ambiguous. This CDR3 is built from 13 residues. Between the trimmed V and J ends, which lost 7 bases and 2 bases, there was a span of 11 bases.